Listed here are 5 T cell receptor beta chains from one sample, sequenced in a study of blood T cell repertoires in COVID-19 (TCRdb year 2020). Libraries came from the immunoSEQ multiplex PCR assay. Here the immuneACCESS table is served through TCRdb, limited to in-frame sequences with V and J called. Missing clones are a known gap in these copies; in checked studies unresolved V genes cover under half, and the rest lacks a known reason. Within this sample are some 150,000 clones, with 80% to 85% of them counted one time only. 38% of the sample belongs to the ten largest clones. The material sequenced was peripheral blood. The source of these receptors is a human donor in a cohort sampled during active COVID-19.

This rearrangement joins TRBV4-3 to TRBJ2-7, with 9 bases that match TRBD2. The J segment lost 2 bases and the V segment lost 4 bases, leaving 3 bases of the junction unmatched. CDR1 is LGHNA and CDR2 is YSLEER in the germline V gene. There are 14 residues in the CDR3. The CDR3 loop is CASSPGLATYEQYF. As DNA, the CDR3 is TGCGCCAGCAGCCCGGGACTAGCCACCTACGAGCAGTACTTC.

This clone has a single count. This chain joins TRBV11-2 and TRBJ2-2; 9 positions agree with TRBD1. V lost 7 bases and J lost 0; bases outside the gene matches: 12. Germline V gene lookup returns CDR1 SGHAT and CDR2 FQNNGV. The CDR3 contains 18 residues. CDR3 in amino acids: CASTPGQGSFANTGELFF. CDR3 nucleotide sequence: TGTGCCAGCACCCCGGGACAGGGATCGTTCGCGAACACCGGGGAGCTGTTTTTT.

In regard to this clone: The junction shows a germline mismatch at one end, possibly a read error. V usage is TRBV18 and J usage is TRBJ1-4; perhaps TRBD1 as D (6 bases). In germline, CDR1 is KGHSH, CDR2 LQKENI. CDR3 length: 12 amino acids. The CDR3 DNA is TGTGCCAGCTCACCAAGGAAAGGGACACTGATTTTT. Its protein is CASSPRKGTLIF.

This sequence joins TRBV2 and TRBJ1-4; TRBD1 agrees at 7 bases. There are 15 residues in the CDR3. Germline CDR1 and CDR2: SNHLY and FYNNEI. V shed 5 bases, J shed 4 bases, and the junction held 7 bases outside the gene matches. The CDR3 is CASSLRGQGNEKLFF. The CDR3 bases are TGTGCCAGCAGTCTGAGGGGGCAGGGTAATGAAAAACTGTTTTTT.

This clone was seen more than once but under ten times. V usage is TRBV11-3 and J usage is TRBJ1-3; no clear D. Germline CDR1 and CDR2: SGHNT and YENEEA. This CDR3 spans 12 amino acids. The ends were cut back, 3 bases at V and 4 bases at J, with 4 bases in the middle. The CDR3 region is CASSFVGNTIYF. In DNA, the CDR3 is TGTGCCAGCAGCTTTGTAGGAAACACCATATATTTT.